Shown below are 9 T cell receptor beta chains from a single sample sequenced in a study of neurological immune-mediated disorders. This sample's time point: longitudinal time-point 1 (baseline). Via MiXCR, TCRdb re-called the 5' RACE reads, giving one row per CDR3 protein. The table shows about 49,000 distinct CDR3 sequences, with more than 8% occurring only once. The sample consisted of PBMCs. These TCRs come from a woman between 40 and 55 years old in good health.

The V gene is TRBV12-3 or TRBV12-4, the J gene TRBJ2-2, with a tentative D call TRBD1 (6 bases). Trimming left V 2 bases short and J 6 bases short, with 10 bases between. The CDR3 has 14 amino acids. The CDR3 DNA reads TGTGCCAGCAGTTTACGGCAGGGGTCCGGGGAGCTGTTTTTT. This translates into CASSLRQGSGELFF.

This clonotype was counted at least ten times. V gene TRBV29-1 combines with J gene TRBJ2-5; 8 bases match TRBD1. V shed 6 bases, J shed 5 bases, and the junction held 5 bases outside the gene matches. Germline lookup yields CDR1 SQVTM and CDR2 ANQGSEA. The CDR3 runs 12 residues. CDR3 sequence: CSVADREETQYF. In nucleotides, the CDR3 is TGCAGCGTCGCGGACAGGGAGGAGACCCAGTACTTC. The variable domain in full, with the rest retrieved from reference TRBV29-1 and TRBJ2-5, is SAVISQKPSRDICQRGTSLTIQCQVDSQVTMMFWYRQQPGQSLTLIATANQGSEATYESGFVIDKFPISRPNLTFSTLTVSNMSPEDSSIYLCSVADREETQYFGPGTRLLVL.

There are many counts of this clonotype. The genes are TRBV5-1 and TRBJ2-1, with D unclear. Germline V CDR1 and CDR2: SGHRS, YFSETQ. Trimming took off 0 bases at V and 0 bases at J, with 19 bases between the two ends. This CDR3 is 19 amino acids long. CDR3 nucleotide sequence: TGCGCCAGCAGCTTGGGAGATTTAATGGGGTTGACCTCCTACAATGAGCAGTTCTTC. It is translated as CASSLGDLMGLTSYNEQFF.

This clonotype was recorded at least ten times. V usage is TRBV6-5 and J usage is TRBJ1-6; no firm D call. The CDR3 has 15 amino acids. Per germline, CDR1 MNHEY and CDR2 SVGAGI. V was clipped by 7 bases and J by 8 bases, with 18 bases between them. CDR3 in DNA: TGTGCCAGCACCCCGGGAGGAGGACGGGATTCACCCCTCCACTTT. Amino acids: CASTPGGGRDSPLHF.

This clonotype was recorded many times. The CDR3 nucleotides read TGCGCCAGCAGCACCGGACTAGCGGGACAAGCGGGTACGCAGTATTTT. Translation: CASSTGLAGQAGTQYF. The V call is TRBV5-1, the J call TRBJ2-3; 12 bases agree with TRBD2. Trimming cost V 4 bases and J 8 bases; bases outside gene matches: 11. CDR3 length: 16 residues. In germline, CDR1 is SGHRS, CDR2 YFSETQ.

This clonotype was seen many times. The genes are TRBV27 and TRBJ2-1; the D gene is possibly TRBD2 (6 bases). The CDR3 totals 12 residues. The V end was cut by 4 bases, the J end by 7 bases, with 8 bases between. The germline V gene has CDR1 MNHEY and CDR2 SMNVEV (reference sequence). The CDR3: CASSSRGNEQFF. CDR3 in DNA: TGTGCCAGCAGTTCACGGGGGAATGAGCAGTTCTTC.

Sample share makes this clonotype medium-sized (0.01 to 0.1%). This sequence joins TRBV12-3 or TRBV12-4 and TRBJ1-5, with D tentatively TRBD1 (5 bases). V lost 1 base, J lost 3 bases, and 7 bases lay in between. The CDR3 runs to 14 residues. DNA for the CDR3: TGTGCCAGCAGTTTAGGACAGATCAATCAGCCCCAGCATTTT. It specifies CASSLGQINQPQHF.

Of note for this clonotype: One end of the junction is discordant with germline, which a read error may explain. This sequence joins TRBV7-2 and TRBJ2-1, with 10 bases that match TRBD2. This CDR3 spans 15 amino acids. Germline-derived CDR1 and CDR2 are SGHTA and FQGNSA. CDR3 residues: CASSLASGSRNDQFF. CDR3 in DNA: TGTGCCAGCAGCTTGGCTAGCGGGAGCAGGAATGACCAGTTCTTC.

This clonotype was counted ten times or more. The rearrangement links TRBV5-1 to TRBJ2-5; 9 positions match TRBD2. CDR3 length: 15 residues. Germline CDR1 SGHRS, CDR2 YFSETQ. With 1 base clipped from V and 3 bases from J, the junction kept 4 bases outside the gene matches. The CDR3 sequence is CASSLTVAGEETQYF. CDR3 in DNA: TGCGCCAGCAGCTTGACTGTAGCGGGGGAAGAGACCCAGTACTTC.